This TCR beta chain was retrieved from a study of blood T cell repertoires in COVID-19. Study at large: Donors in the United States, Italy and Spain gave samples during acute or convalescent COVID-19. PBMCs, B-cell-depleted T cells, or T cells provided the cDNA or gDNA that made up the material.

Some clones are missing from TCRdb's copy, which holds only in-frame ones; the method was immunoSEQ multiplex PCR. The table records a few hundred thousand clones, about nine tenths of them present only once. The CDR3 is 14 amino acids. The V end was cut by 4 bases, the J end by 5 bases, with 14 bases between. Germline CDR1 SGHNT, CDR2 YYREEE (reference sequence). The sample holds a few counts of this clone. One Seattle source followed patients from active infection through their disease course. The clonotype comes from a woman aged 60 to 75 with COVID-19, enrolled during active disease. Sequenced input: peripheral blood. The chain recombines TRBV5-4 with TRBJ2-3; weak D call: TRBD1 (6 bases). CDR3 sequence: CASSRTAEEDTQYF. The CDR3 coding sequence is TGTGCCAGCAGCCGGACAGCCGAGGAAGATACGCAGTATTTT. Based on the CDR3 plus reference TRBV5-4 and TRBJ2-3, the full variable domain is ETGVTQSPTHLIKTRGQQVTLRCSSQSGHNTVSWYQQALGQGPQFIFQYYREEENGRGNFPPRFSGLQFPNYSSELNVNALELDDSALYLCASSRTAEEDTQYFGPGTRLTVL.